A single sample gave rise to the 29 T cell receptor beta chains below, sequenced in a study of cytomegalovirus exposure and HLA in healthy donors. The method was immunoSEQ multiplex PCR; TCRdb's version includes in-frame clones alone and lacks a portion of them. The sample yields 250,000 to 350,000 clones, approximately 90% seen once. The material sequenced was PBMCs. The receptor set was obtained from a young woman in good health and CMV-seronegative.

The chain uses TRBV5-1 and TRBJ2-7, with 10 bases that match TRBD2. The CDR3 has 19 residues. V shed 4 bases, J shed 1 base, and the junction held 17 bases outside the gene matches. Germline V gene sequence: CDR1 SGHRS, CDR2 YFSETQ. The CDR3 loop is CASSLPGLARPTDSYEQYF. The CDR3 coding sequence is TGCGCCAGCAGCCTACCGGGACTAGCGAGACCGACGGATTCCTACGAGCAGTACTTC.

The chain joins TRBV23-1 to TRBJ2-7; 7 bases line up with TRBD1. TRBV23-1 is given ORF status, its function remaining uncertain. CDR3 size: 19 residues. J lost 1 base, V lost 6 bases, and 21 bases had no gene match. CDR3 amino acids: CASRNTLGTDEHISYEQYF. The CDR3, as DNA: TGCGCCAGCAGAAACACCCTGGGGACAGACGAGCACATATCCTACGAGCAGTACTTC.

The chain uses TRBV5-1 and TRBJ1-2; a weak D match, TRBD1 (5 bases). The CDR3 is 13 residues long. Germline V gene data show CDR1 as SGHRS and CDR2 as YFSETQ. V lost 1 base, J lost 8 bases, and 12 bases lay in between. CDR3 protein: CASSLTQGGGYTF. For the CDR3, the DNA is TGCGCCAGCAGCTTGACTCAGGGCGGAGGCTACACCTTC.

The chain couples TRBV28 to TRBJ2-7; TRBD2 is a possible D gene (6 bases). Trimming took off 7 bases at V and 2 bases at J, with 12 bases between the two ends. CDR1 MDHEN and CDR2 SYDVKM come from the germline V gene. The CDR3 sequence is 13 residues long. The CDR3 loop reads CASTGGTPYEQYF. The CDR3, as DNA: TGTGCCAGCACGGGCGGGACCCCCTACGAGCAGTACTTC.

CDR3 loop: CASSLSQVSSNQPQHF. The CDR3 DNA sequence: TGTGCCAGCAGCTTGAGTCAGGTCTCTAGCAATCAGCCCCAGCATTTT. V is TRBV5-8 and J is TRBJ1-5; D remains ambiguous. This CDR3 comprises 16 residues. Germline CDR1 SGHTS, CDR2 YDEGEE. Deletions cut 1 base from V and 0 bases from J, with 11 bases between.

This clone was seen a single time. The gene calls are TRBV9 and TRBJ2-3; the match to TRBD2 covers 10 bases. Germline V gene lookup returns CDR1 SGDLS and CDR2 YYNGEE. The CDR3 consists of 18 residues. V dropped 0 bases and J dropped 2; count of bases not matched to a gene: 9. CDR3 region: CASSVAPGTSDITDTQYF. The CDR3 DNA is TGTGCCAGCAGCGTAGCACCCGGGACTAGCGACATCACAGATACGCAGTATTTT.

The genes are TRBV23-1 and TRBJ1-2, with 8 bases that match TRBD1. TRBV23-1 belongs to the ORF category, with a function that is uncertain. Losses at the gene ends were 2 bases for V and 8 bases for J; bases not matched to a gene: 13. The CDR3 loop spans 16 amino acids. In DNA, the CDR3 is TGCGCCAGCAGTCAAACCGACAGGGGCGTGGGGGAAGGCTACACCTTC. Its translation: CASSQTDRGVGEGYTF.

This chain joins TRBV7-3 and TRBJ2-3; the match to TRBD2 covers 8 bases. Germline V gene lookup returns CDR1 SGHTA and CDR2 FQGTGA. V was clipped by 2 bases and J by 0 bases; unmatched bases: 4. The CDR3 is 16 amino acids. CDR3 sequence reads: CASSLGASGSTDTQYF. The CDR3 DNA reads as TGTGCCAGCAGCTTAGGGGCTAGCGGGAGCACAGATACGCAGTATTTT.

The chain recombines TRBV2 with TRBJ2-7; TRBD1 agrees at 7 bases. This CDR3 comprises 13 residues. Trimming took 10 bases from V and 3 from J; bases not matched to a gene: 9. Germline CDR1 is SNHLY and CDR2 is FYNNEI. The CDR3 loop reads CATKDRVNYEQYF. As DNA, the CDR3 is TGTGCCACCAAAGACAGGGTCAACTACGAGCAGTACTTC.

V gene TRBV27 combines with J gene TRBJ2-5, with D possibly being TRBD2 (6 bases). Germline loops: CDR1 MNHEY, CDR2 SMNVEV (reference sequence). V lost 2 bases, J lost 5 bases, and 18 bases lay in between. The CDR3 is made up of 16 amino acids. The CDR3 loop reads CASSLDATRGGETQYF. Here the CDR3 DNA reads TGTGCCAGCAGTTTAGATGCTACCCGGGGAGGTGAGACCCAGTACTTC.

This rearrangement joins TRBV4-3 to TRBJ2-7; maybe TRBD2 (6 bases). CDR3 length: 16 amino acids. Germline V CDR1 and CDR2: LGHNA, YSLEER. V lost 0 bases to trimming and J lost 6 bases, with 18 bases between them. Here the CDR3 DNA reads TGCGCCAGCAGCCAAGATGTACCAAGGGGAGGAGGCGAGCAGTACTTC. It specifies CASSQDVPRGGGEQYF.

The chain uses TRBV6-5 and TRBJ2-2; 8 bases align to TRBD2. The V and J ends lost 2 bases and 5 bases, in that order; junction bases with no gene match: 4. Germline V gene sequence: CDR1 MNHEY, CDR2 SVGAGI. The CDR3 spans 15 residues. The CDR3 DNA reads TGTGCCAGCAGTTACCGTCCGGGGGGGACCGGGGAGCTGTTTTTT. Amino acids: CASSYRPGGTGELFF.

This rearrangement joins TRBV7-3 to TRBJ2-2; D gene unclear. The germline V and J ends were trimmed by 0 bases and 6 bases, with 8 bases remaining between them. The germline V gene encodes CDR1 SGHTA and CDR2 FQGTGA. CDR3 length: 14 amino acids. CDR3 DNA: TGTGCCAGCAGCTTAACGGGTAGCTCCGGGGAGCTGTTTTTT. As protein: CASSLTGSSGELFF.

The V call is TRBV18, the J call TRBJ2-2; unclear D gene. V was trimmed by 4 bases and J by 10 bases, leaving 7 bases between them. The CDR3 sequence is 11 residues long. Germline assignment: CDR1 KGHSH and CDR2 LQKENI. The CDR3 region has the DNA TGTGCCAGCTCACGCCTATTGGAGCTGTTTTTT. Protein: CASSRLLELFF.

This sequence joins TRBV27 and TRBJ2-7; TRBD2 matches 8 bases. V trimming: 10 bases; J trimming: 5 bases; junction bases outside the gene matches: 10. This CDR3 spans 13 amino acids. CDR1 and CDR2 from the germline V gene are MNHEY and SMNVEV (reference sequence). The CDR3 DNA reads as TGTGCCACCGCCGCGACTAGCGTCGACGAGCAGTACTTC. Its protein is CATAATSVDEQYF.

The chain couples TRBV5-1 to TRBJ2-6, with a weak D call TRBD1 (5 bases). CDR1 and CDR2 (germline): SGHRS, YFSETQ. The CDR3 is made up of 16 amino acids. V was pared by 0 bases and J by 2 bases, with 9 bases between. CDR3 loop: CASSLEAGTGANVLTF. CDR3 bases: TGCGCCAGCAGCTTGGAAGCAGGGACTGGGGCCAACGTCCTGACTTTC.

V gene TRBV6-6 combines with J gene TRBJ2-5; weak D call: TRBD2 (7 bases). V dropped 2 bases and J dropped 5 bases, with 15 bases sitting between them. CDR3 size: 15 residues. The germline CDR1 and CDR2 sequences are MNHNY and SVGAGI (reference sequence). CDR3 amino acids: CASSYAGAGTETQYF. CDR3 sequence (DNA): TGTGCCAGCAGTTACGCGGGGGCGGGGACGGAGACCCAGTACTTC.

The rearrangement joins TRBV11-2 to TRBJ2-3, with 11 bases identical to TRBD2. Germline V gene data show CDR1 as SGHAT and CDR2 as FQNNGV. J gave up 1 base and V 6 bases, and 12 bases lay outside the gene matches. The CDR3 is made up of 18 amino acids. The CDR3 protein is CASSSGTSGLGGTDTQYF. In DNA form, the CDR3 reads TGTGCCAGCAGTTCCGGGACTAGCGGCTTGGGAGGCACAGATACGCAGTATTTT.

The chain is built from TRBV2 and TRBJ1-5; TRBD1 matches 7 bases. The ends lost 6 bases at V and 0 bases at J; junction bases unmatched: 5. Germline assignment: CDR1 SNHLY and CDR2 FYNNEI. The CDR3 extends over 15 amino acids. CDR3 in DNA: TGTGCCAGCAGCCCGACAGGGATTAGCAATCAGCCCCAGCATTTT. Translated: CASSPTGISNQPQHF.

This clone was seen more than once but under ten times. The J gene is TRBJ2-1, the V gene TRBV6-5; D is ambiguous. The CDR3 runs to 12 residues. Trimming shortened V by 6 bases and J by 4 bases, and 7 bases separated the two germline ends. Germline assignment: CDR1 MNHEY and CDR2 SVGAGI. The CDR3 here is CASSPGYNEQFF. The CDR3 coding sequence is TGTGCCAGCAGCCCAGGATACAATGAGCAGTTCTTC.

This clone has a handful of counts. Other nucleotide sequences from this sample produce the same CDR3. DNA of the CDR3: TGTGCCAGCAGCGTACAGGGTAACACTGAAGCTTTCTTT. Encoded protein: CASSVQGNTEAFF. V is TRBV9 and J is TRBJ1-1, with D possibly matching TRBD1 (5 bases). CDR1 SGDLS and CDR2 YYNGEE come from the germline V gene. The V end lost 1 base, the J end lost 2 bases, and 6 bases lay between the germline ends. The CDR3 covers 13 residues.

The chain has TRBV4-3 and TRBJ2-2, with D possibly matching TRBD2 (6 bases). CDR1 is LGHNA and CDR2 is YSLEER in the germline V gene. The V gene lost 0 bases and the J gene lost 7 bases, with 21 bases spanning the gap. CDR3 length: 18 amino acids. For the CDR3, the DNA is TGCGCCAGCAGCCAAGATACTATTCGGACATCGCGGGGCGGGGAGCTGTTTTTT. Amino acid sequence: CASSQDTIRTSRGGELFF.

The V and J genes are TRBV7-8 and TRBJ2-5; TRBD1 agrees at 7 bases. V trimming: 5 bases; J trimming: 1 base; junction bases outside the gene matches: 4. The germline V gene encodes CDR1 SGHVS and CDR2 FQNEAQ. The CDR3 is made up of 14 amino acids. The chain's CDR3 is CASSHPGGQETQYF. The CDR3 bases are TGTGCCAGCAGCCACCCAGGGGGCCAAGAGACCCAGTACTTC.

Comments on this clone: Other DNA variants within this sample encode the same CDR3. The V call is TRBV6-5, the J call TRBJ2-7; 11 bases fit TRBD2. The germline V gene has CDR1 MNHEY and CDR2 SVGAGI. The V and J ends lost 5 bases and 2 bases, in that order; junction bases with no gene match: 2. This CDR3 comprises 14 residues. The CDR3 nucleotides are TGTGCCAGCAGTCTAGCGGGAGGTCCCTACGAGCAGTACTTC. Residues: CASSLAGGPYEQYF.

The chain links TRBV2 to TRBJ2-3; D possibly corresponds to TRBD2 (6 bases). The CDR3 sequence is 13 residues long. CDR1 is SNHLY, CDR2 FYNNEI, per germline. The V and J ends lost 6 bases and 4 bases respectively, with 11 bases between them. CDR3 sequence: CASSHGGPDTQYF. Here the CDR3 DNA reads TGTGCCAGCAGCCACGGGGGTCCAGATACGCAGTATTTT.

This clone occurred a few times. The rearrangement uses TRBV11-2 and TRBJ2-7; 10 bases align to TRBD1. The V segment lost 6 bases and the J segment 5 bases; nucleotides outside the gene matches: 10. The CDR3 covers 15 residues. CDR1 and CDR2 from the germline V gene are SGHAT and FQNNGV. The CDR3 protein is CASSLRDRGINEQYF. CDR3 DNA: TGTGCCAGCAGTCTCCGGGACAGGGGCATCAACGAGCAGTACTTC.

CDR3 sequence: CASSLAGGEQYF. CDR3 sequence (DNA): TGTGCCAGCAGCTTAGCAGGGGGCGAGCAGTACTTC. This chain connects TRBV7-9 to TRBJ2-7, with a weak D call TRBD1 (6 bases). The CDR3 is made up of 12 amino acids. With 0 bases removed from V and 6 bases from J, the gap between germline ends came to 6 bases. In germline, CDR1 is SEHNR, CDR2 FQNEAQ (reference sequence).

The CDR3 reads CASSPNEGQYYGYTF. The CDR3 DNA reads TGTGCCAGCTCACCGAACGAGGGACAGTACTATGGCTACACCTTC. The genes are TRBV18 and TRBJ1-2, with TRBD1 matching over 7 bases. The CDR3 covers 15 residues. J lost 3 bases, V lost 3 bases, and 7 bases had no gene match. In germline, CDR1 is KGHSH, CDR2 LQKENI. Together with reference TRBV18 and TRBJ1-2, the CDR3 gives the full variable domain: NAGVMQNPRHLVRRRGQEARLRCSPMKGHSHVYWYRQLPEEGLKFMVYLQKENIIDESGMPKERFSAEFPKEGPSILRIQQVVRGDSAAYFCASSPNEGQYYGYTFGSGTRLTVV.

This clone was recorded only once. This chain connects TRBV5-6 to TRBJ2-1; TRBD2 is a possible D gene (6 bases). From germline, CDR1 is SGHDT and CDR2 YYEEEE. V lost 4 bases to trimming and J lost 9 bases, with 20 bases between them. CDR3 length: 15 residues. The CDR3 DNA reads TGTGCCAGCAGCCTGGGACTCCCCCAACGGGGTGAGCAGTTCTTC. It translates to CASSLGLPQRGEQFF.